A single sample is the source of the 9 T cell receptor beta chains below, sequenced in a study of T cell clones after liver transplantation. Here immunoSEQ multiplex PCR was the method, and the copy in TCRdb shows in-frame clones only, minus some. The top ten clones hold 15% of a sample with just over 60,000 clones, 71% of them seen once. Here the sequenced sample was CD4+ T cells from blood, taken before liver transplant. The receptors shown here come from a human donor who received a liver transplant.

The chain uses TRBV7-2 and TRBJ1-5; D may be TRBD1 (5 bases). The CDR3 is 13 amino acids. Germline CDR1 is SGHTA and CDR2 is FQGNSA. The germline V and J ends were trimmed by 4 bases and 9 bases, with 13 bases remaining between them. The chain's CDR3 is CASSSQGFWPQHF. CDR3 DNA: TGTGCCAGCAGCTCGCAGGGTTTTTGGCCCCAGCATTTT.

V gene TRBV6-5 combines with J gene TRBJ1-5; a possible D gene is TRBD1 (5 bases). The CDR3 totals 14 residues. Trimming left V 6 bases short and J 7 bases short, with 16 bases between. Germline V gene lookup returns CDR1 MNHEY and CDR2 SVGAGI. The CDR3: CASSPSGFDQPQHF. The CDR3 DNA reads as TGTGCCAGCAGCCCTTCAGGGTTCGACCAGCCCCAGCATTTT.

V gene TRBV6-5 combines with J gene TRBJ2-5; 8 bases align to TRBD1. The CDR3 length is 16 residues. After removal of 0 bases from V and 4 bases from J, the junction contained 7 bases not matched to a gene. Germline V gives CDR1 MNHEY, CDR2 SVGAGI. CDR3 coding DNA: TGTGCCAGCAGTTACTCGACAGGGGTAATTCGAGAGACCCAGTACTTC. This codes for CASSYSTGVIRETQYF.

The V gene is TRBV4-2, the J gene TRBJ2-3; D ambiguous. Trimming shortened V by 1 base and J by 4 bases, and 9 bases separated the two germline ends. This CDR3 is built from 14 residues. CDR1 is LGHNA, CDR2 YNFKEQ, per germline. The CDR3 coding sequence is TGTGCCAGCAGCCAAGGAGGATCCGCAGATACGCAGTATTTT. It is translated as CASSQGGSADTQYF.

The rearrangement joins TRBV28 to TRBJ2-7; TRBD1 matches at 7 bases. V lost 7 bases and J lost 2; bases outside the gene matches: 8. The germline V gene encodes CDR1 MDHEN and CDR2 SYDVKM. The CDR3 is made up of 14 amino acids. The CDR3 loop reads CASISGQGAYEQYF. The CDR3 nucleotides read TGTGCCAGCATATCAGGGCAGGGGGCCTACGAGCAGTACTTC. The variable domain in full, with the rest retrieved from reference TRBV28 and TRBJ2-7, is DVKVTQSSRYLVKRTGEKVFLECVQDMDHENMFWYRQDPGLGLRLIYFSYDVKMKEKGDIPEGYSVSREKKERFSLILESASTNQTSMYLCASISGQGAYEQYFGPGTRLTVT.

This chain links TRBV6-1 with TRBJ1-4, with D unresolved. The ends were cut back, 1 base at V and 4 bases at J, with 7 bases in the middle. The CDR3 loop spans 14 amino acids. CDR1 and CDR2 from the germline V gene are MNHNS and SASEGT. CDR3 region: CASSEEGVNEKLFF. For the CDR3, the DNA is TGTGCCAGCAGTGAAGAGGGAGTTAATGAAAAACTGTTTTTT.

This chain uses TRBV2 with TRBJ1-2; weak D call: TRBD1 (5 bases). V was cut by 0 bases and J by 8 bases, with 13 bases left in between. CDR1 is SNHLY, CDR2 FYNNEI, per germline. The CDR3 is 14 residues long. CDR3 bases: TGTGCCAGCAGTGAAGCGCGGGGGGTCTGGGGCTACACCTTC. Protein sequence: CASSEARGVWGYTF.

The chain's CDR3 is CAIRLAGETDTQYF. CDR3 sequence (DNA): TGTGCCATCAGGCTAGCGGGGGAGACAGATACGCAGTATTTT. The V and J genes are TRBV10-3 and TRBJ2-3, with TRBD2 matching 10 bases. The CDR3 is 14 amino acids. The J segment lost 3 bases and the V segment lost 6 bases, leaving 3 bases of the junction unmatched. Per germline, CDR1 ENHRY and CDR2 SYGVKD.

The J gene is TRBJ1-6, the V gene TRBV10-3; no clear D. Trimming removed 10 bases at V and 5 bases at J, with 15 bases between. Per germline, CDR1 ENHRY and CDR2 SYGVKD. There are 14 residues in the CDR3. CDR3 residues: CATYSGLDNSPLHF. As DNA, the CDR3 is TGTGCCACATATTCCGGGTTGGATAATTCACCCCTCCACTTT.